This TCR beta chain was recorded in a study of blood T cell repertoires in COVID-19. Study context: COVID-19 samples, acute and convalescent, were from the United States, Italy and Spain. The cDNA or gDNA used as material had been derived from T cells, B-cell-depleted T cells, or PBMCs.

The CDR3 extends over 14 amino acids. Germline V gives CDR1 LNHDA, CDR2 SQIVND (reference sequence). With 4 bases clipped from V and 2 bases from J, the junction kept 4 bases outside the gene matches. Under the authors' procedure: Amplification with reference gene primers provided the estimates of nucleated cell counts. Assay: immunoSEQ multiplex PCR; the TCRdb copy retains only in-frame clones and omits some. The V and J calls and clone size were taken over from that table, and D and trimming were inferred from the DNA. This sample has approximately 180,000 clones, with roughly 89% found just once. Ages ranged from about 18 to 100 years, with residence in about two dozen US areas.

Sequences were obtained from PBMCs or T cells enriched from blood (not recorded which). The clonotype comes from a woman aged 40-49 years with acute COVID-19. This chain connects TRBV19 to TRBJ2-5, with 7 bases that match TRBD2. CDR3 sequence (DNA): TGTGCCAGTAGTAAGAATAGCGGGCAAGAGACCCAGTACTTC. Its protein product is CASSKNSGQETQYF.